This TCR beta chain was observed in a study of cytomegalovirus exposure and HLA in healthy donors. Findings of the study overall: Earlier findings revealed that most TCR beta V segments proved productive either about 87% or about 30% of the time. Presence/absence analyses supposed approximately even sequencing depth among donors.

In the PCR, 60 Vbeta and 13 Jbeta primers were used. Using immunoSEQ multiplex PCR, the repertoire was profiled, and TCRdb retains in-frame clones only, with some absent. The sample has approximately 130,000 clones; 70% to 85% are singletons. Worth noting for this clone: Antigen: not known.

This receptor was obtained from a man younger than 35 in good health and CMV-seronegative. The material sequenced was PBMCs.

CDR3 sequence: CASSDHRGLEAFF. For the CDR3, the DNA is TGCGCCAGCAGTGACCACAGGGGGCTTGAAGCTTTCTTT. The V and J genes are TRBV10-1 and TRBJ1-1; 9 bases match TRBD1. Germline values: CDR1 WNHNN, CDR2 SYGVQD (reference sequence). This CDR3 is built from 13 residues. The junction had 3 bases not matched to a gene; V was cut back by 3 bases and J by 7 bases.